The clone carrying this T cell receptor beta chain occurred many times. Under the authors' procedure: Scientists estimated how many nucleated cells there were by amplifying reference gene primers. Only in-frame clones appear in the TCRdb table, and some are missing; sequencing was by immunoSEQ multiplex PCR. Clone size and the V and J calls come from that table; the DNA yielded D and trimming. The data hold 150,000 to 250,000 clones, with roughly four fifths observed a single time. The CDR3 length is 19 residues. After removal of 0 bases from V and 4 bases from J, the junction contained 14 bases not matched to a gene. Per germline, CDR1 MNHEY and CDR2 SVGEGT. Cohort allocation depended upon clinical history that participants reported. Either two negative PCRs, clearance, or symptom resolution qualified Cohort 3 donors as recovered. This entry comes from a study of blood T cell repertoires in COVID-19.

The chain couples TRBV6-2 or TRBV6-3 to TRBJ1-5; the match to TRBD1 covers 8 bases. This sequence originates from a middle-aged man who had recovered from COVID-19. The material sequenced was PBMCs or T cells enriched from blood (not recorded which). The CDR3: CASSYSRRQGTKENQPQHF. The CDR3, as DNA: TGTGCCAGCAGTTACTCCCGACGACAGGGGACTAAAGAAAATCAGCCCCAGCATTTT.